The 14 T cell receptor beta chains below come from one sample, sequenced in a study of cytomegalovirus exposure and HLA in healthy donors. Repertoires were generated with immunoSEQ multiplex PCR, while TCRdb's copy carries only in-frame clones and drops some. This sample has approximately 150,000 clones; 85% occur once, and the top ten carry around 2.5%. What was sequenced was PBMCs. The receptors stem from a man aged 25 to 40 in good health and CMV-seropositive.

The rearrangement links TRBV6-1 to TRBJ1-1, with 8 bases aligning to TRBD1. This CDR3 is built from 12 residues. CDR1 MNHNS and CDR2 SASEGT come from the germline V gene. Unmatched junction bases numbered 3, after V lost 6 bases and J lost 6 bases. CDR3 sequence (DNA): TGTGCCAGCAGGCAGGGGGCCTCTGAAGCTTTCTTT. The encoded protein is CASRQGASEAFF.

This clone occurred once. V is TRBV4-2 and J is TRBJ1-1, with TRBD1 identical over 8 bases. V shed 1 base, J shed 5 bases, and the junction held 9 bases outside the gene matches. Germline V gives CDR1 LGHNA, CDR2 YNFKEQ. The CDR3 spans 16 residues. The DNA of the CDR3 is TGTGCCAGCAGCCAAGGGACAGGGTATAAGTCGACTGAAGCTTTCTTT. Its translation: CASSQGTGYKSTEAFF.

This chain connects TRBV4-3 to TRBJ2-2, with 9 nucleotides matching TRBD1. This CDR3 is 17 amino acids long. The V segment lost 5 bases and the J segment 1 base; nucleotides outside the gene matches: 8. The germline gives CDR1 LGHNA, CDR2 YSLEER. CDR3 sequence reads: CASSSTVGQGNTGELFF. CDR3 sequence (DNA): TGCGCCAGCAGCTCTACCGTGGGACAGGGGAACACCGGGGAGCTGTTTTTT.

The V call is TRBV6-5, the J call TRBJ2-7; D may be TRBD1 (6 bases). This CDR3 is 15 amino acids long. From germline, CDR1 is MNHEY and CDR2 SVGAGI. V gave up 2 bases and J gave up 5 bases, with 16 bases separating them. In DNA form, the CDR3 reads TGTGCCAGCAGTTACGCACCGCCAGGGGCAAACGAGCAGTACTTC. Encoded protein: CASSYAPPGANEQYF.

This clone was seen a handful of times. The same CDR3 can be traced to other DNA sequences in this sample. The rearrangement links TRBV5-4 to TRBJ2-7; 7 bases fit TRBD1. There are 12 residues in the CDR3. Germline-derived CDR1 and CDR2 are SGHNT and YYREEE (reference sequence). The V gene end was trimmed by 4 bases and the J gene end by 4 bases; junction bases not matched to a gene: 2. The CDR3 nucleotides are TGTGCCAGCAGCCTACAGGGGTACGAGCAGTACTTC. Amino acids: CASSLQGYEQYF.

The chain employs TRBV29-1 and TRBJ2-2; tentatively, D is TRBD2 (6 bases). The CDR3 is 13 amino acids. Germline V gene lookup returns CDR1 SQVTM and CDR2 ANQGSEA. V shed 5 bases and J shed 2 bases, with 9 bases lying between them. CDR3 in DNA: TGCAGCGTTACCGGGGGTAACACCGGGGAGCTGTTTTTT. The encoded protein is CSVTGGNTGELFF.

The chain uses TRBV27 and TRBJ2-7, with D unresolved. Deletions cut 4 bases from V and 2 bases from J, with 18 bases between. The CDR3 is 16 residues long. The germline V gene has CDR1 MNHEY and CDR2 SMNVEV (reference sequence). CDR3 nucleotides: TGTGCCAGCAGTTCCCACCTGTCCCTATACCCCTACGAGCAGTACTTC. Its translation is CASSSHLSLYPYEQYF.

The V gene is TRBV7-2, the J gene TRBJ2-5; 10 bases fit TRBD1. V dropped 5 bases and J dropped 5; count of bases not matched to a gene: 8. Germline lookup yields CDR1 SGHTA and CDR2 FQGNSA. The CDR3 is 15 residues long. The DNA for the CDR3 is TGTGCCAGCAGCCGCAGACAGGGGGCGCTTGAGACCCAGTACTTC. It translates to CASSRRQGALETQYF.

The gene calls are TRBV7-2 and TRBJ2-7, with 12 bases matching TRBD2. From germline, CDR1 is SGHTA and CDR2 FQGNSA. J was trimmed by 6 bases and V by 4 bases; bases with no gene match: 10. The CDR3 is 16 residues long. The CDR3 sequence: CASSSLLAGGGPEQYF. The CDR3 DNA reads TGTGCCAGCAGCTCCCTCCTAGCGGGGGGGGGCCCCGAGCAGTACTTC.

This rearrangement joins TRBV2 to TRBJ2-7; 9 nucleotides line up with TRBD1. The CDR3 covers 16 residues. The J segment lost 2 bases and the V segment lost 3 bases, leaving 8 bases of the junction unmatched. From germline, CDR1 is SNHLY and CDR2 FYNNEI. The CDR3, as DNA: TGTGCCAGCAGTGAGGGGGGACAGGGAGTAACCTACGAGCAGTACTTC. Translating gives CASSEGGQGVTYEQYF.

This chain uses TRBV6-5 with TRBJ2-7, with a weak D call TRBD2 (6 bases). Looked up from germline, CDR1 is MNHEY and CDR2 is SVGAGI. The V end was cut by 8 bases, the J end by 3 bases, with 14 bases between. The CDR3 length is 13 residues. This CDR3 reads CASFAGYYYEQYF. The CDR3 nucleotides read TGTGCCAGCTTCGCGGGGTATTACTACGAGCAGTACTTC.

The rearrangement uses TRBV5-6 and TRBJ1-5, with D uncertain. Between the trimmed V and J ends, which lost 4 bases and 3 bases, there was a span of 5 bases. The germline gives CDR1 SGHDT, CDR2 YYEEEE. CDR3 length equals 12 residues. The CDR3 loop is CASSLPNQPQHF. The CDR3 nucleotides are TGTGCCAGCAGCCTTCCCAATCAGCCCCAGCATTTT.

This clone appeared a single time. This sequence joins TRBV12-5 and TRBJ2-3, with 10 bases lining up with TRBD2. The germline CDR1 and CDR2 sequences are LGHNT and FRNRAP. With 3 bases clipped from V and 6 bases from J, the junction kept 3 bases outside the gene matches. The CDR3 contains 14 residues. CDR3 DNA: TGTGCTAGTGGTTTCGGACTAGCGGTTGATACGCAGTATTTT. Translated, it gives CASGFGLAVDTQYF.

There are a few counts of this clone. The chain couples TRBV18 to TRBJ2-7, with D perhaps TRBD1 (6 bases). V lost 3 bases and J lost 9, with 15 bases in between. The germline CDR1 and CDR2 sequences are KGHSH and LQKENI. The CDR3 spans 13 residues. CDR3 protein: CASSPGQNAMQYF. The CDR3 nucleotides are TGTGCCAGCTCACCCGGACAGAATGCCATGCAGTACTTC.